These 11 T cell receptor beta chains share one sample of origin, sequenced in a study of blood T cell repertoires in COVID-19. Measured with immunoSEQ multiplex PCR; TCRdb has only the in-frame clones, and not every one. The sample includes tens of thousands of clones, around 90% of them seen just once. Sequences were obtained from peripheral blood. Receptor source: a man aged 45-60 years with active COVID-19.

This chain links TRBV6-5 with TRBJ2-3, with a possible D match to TRBD1 (5 bases). V lost 5 bases, J lost 6 bases, and 9 bases lay in between. This CDR3 is built from 12 residues. CDR1 is MNHEY and CDR2 is SVGAGI in the germline V gene. CDR3 DNA sequence: TGTGCCAGCAGTCCCTACAGGGATACGCAGTATTTT. Its protein product is CASSPYRDTQYF.

The rearrangement joins TRBV6-6 to TRBJ2-1; 9 bases are shared with TRBD2. The CDR3 has 17 amino acids. J was trimmed by 2 bases and V by 5 bases; bases with no gene match: 10. Germline CDR1 and CDR2: MNHNY and SVGAGI (reference sequence). CDR3 coding DNA: TGTGCCAGCAGTCGACGACTAGCGGTCATGACCTACAATGAGCAGTTCTTC. Translation gives CASSRRLAVMTYNEQFF.

V is TRBV27 and J is TRBJ2-6; 10 positions match TRBD1. Germline lookup yields CDR1 MNHEY and CDR2 SMNVEV (reference sequence). The ends lost 4 bases at V and 0 bases at J; junction bases unmatched: 6. The CDR3 is made up of 18 amino acids. DNA of the CDR3: TGTGCCAGCAGTTCCAGACAGGGGGCGGGCTCTGGGGCCAACGTCCTGACTTTC. Its translation is CASSSRQGAGSGANVLTF.

This sequence joins TRBV27 and TRBJ1-4, with 10 positions matching TRBD1. Germline assignment: CDR1 MNHEY and CDR2 SMNVEV (reference sequence). Trimming at V came to 6 bases and at J to 3 bases, leaving 7 bases not matched to a gene. The CDR3 sequence is 16 residues long. The CDR3 here is CASRGAGTGANEKLFF. CDR3 nucleotides: TGTGCCAGCAGGGGAGCCGGGACAGGGGCTAATGAAAAACTGTTTTTT.

The chain is built from TRBV28 and TRBJ1-4; 10 nucleotides align to TRBD1. After removal of 3 bases from V and 8 bases from J, the junction contained 3 bases not matched to a gene. The CDR3 loop spans 14 amino acids. Germline CDR1 and CDR2: MDHEN and SYDVKM. The CDR3 DNA is TGTGCCAGCAGTTTTTCGGGACAGGGGGAAAAACTGTTTTTT. It codes for CASSFSGQGEKLFF.

V gene TRBV7-3 combines with J gene TRBJ1-2; TRBD1 matches at 9 bases. The CDR3 has 15 amino acids. J was trimmed by 5 bases and V by 5 bases; bases with no gene match: 9. Germline V gives CDR1 SGHTA, CDR2 FQGTGA. The CDR3 spells CASSPGQGKEYGYTF. The CDR3 bases are TGTGCCAGCAGCCCCGGACAGGGGAAGGAGTATGGCTACACCTTC.

This clone was seen only once. V usage is TRBV28 and J usage is TRBJ1-5, with D perhaps matching TRBD1 (5 bases). CDR1 and CDR2 (germline): MDHEN, SYDVKM. The CDR3 has 15 residues. V was pared by 7 bases and J by 4 bases, with 17 bases between. The CDR3 DNA is TGTGCCAGCACTTTGCTCGGGACTGTGAATCAGCCCCAGCATTTT. Translation gives CASTLLGTVNQPQHF.

This chain links TRBV30 with TRBJ1-5; D is perhaps TRBD1 (5 bases). The V end lost 2 bases, the J end lost 7 bases, and 21 bases lay between the germline ends. The CDR3 totals 16 residues. The germline gives CDR1 GTSNPN, CDR2 SVGIG (reference sequence). This chain's CDR3 is CAWSPSRRGKGQPQHF. The CDR3 DNA is TGTGCCTGGAGTCCCTCTCGAAGGGGAAAGGGCCAGCCCCAGCATTTT. The full variable domain, its missing parts supplied by reference TRBV30 and TRBJ1-5, is SQTIHQWPATLVQPVGSPLSLECTVEGTSNPNLYWYRQAAGRGLQLLFYSVGIGQISSEVPQNLSASRPQDRQFILSSKKLLLSDSGFYLCAWSPSRRGKGQPQHFGDGTRLSIL.

The genes are TRBV4-2 and TRBJ2-1, with 10 positions matching TRBD2. V dropped 0 bases and J dropped 7; count of bases not matched to a gene: 9. The CDR3 is made up of 17 amino acids. CDR1 and CDR2 from the germline V gene are LGHNA and YNFKEQ. CDR3 sequence reads: CASSQDRLAGGQNEQFF. The CDR3 DNA sequence: TGTGCCAGCAGCCAAGATCGTTTAGCGGGGGGACAGAATGAGCAGTTCTTC.

In this sample, this clone turned up once. The CDR3 protein is CASSLDSPGAFF. The CDR3 nucleotides read TGTGCCAGCAGCTTAGATTCCCCAGGAGCTTTCTTT. The V gene is TRBV7-2, the J gene TRBJ1-1; D is undetermined. The V and J ends lost 1 base and 10 bases respectively, with 10 bases between them. This CDR3 contains 12 residues. In germline, CDR1 is SGHTA, CDR2 FQGNSA.

This clone was detected a few times. The sample contains more than one DNA sequence encoding this CDR3. The chain is built from TRBV7-9 and TRBJ1-2; D may be TRBD1 (5 bases). Trimming removed 1 base from V and 2 bases from J, with 5 bases in between. Germline-derived CDR1 and CDR2 are SEHNR and FQNEAQ (reference sequence). This CDR3 spans 13 amino acids. CDR3 in amino acids: CASSLGQNYGYTF. The CDR3 region has the DNA TGTGCCAGCAGCTTAGGACAGAACTATGGCTACACCTTC.